A selection of T cell receptor beta chains follows, all from one sample in a study of radiotherapy plus CTLA-4 blockade in lung cancer. TCRdb keeps only in-frame clones here, not all; method: immunoSEQ multiplex PCR. The data show 25,000 to 35,000 clones, with 80% to 90% seen just once and around 23% held by the top ten. The sample was peripheral blood, taken from a patient treated with radiotherapy plus ipilimumab. The receptor source for this set is a human donor with non-small cell lung cancer that progressed on radiotherapy plus ipilimumab. Both conserved end residues are part of each CDR3. A D gene is named only where the DNA matches it firmly. The size entry is marked missing in some rows and otherwise reads once, few, many or a size class.

j_gene: TRBJ2-5; d_gene: .; abundance: .; v_gene: TRBV15; CDR3aa: CATSALRAPGETQYF; CDR3nt: TGTGCCACCAGCGCCTTGAGGGCGCCGGGGGAGACCCAGTACTTC
j_gene: TRBJ2-5; d_gene: .; abundance: once; v_gene: TRBV7-6; CDR3aa: CASSSSHQPPETQYF; CDR3nt: TGTGCCAGCAGCTCTAGCCACCAACCGCCAGAGACCCAGTACTTC
j_gene: TRBJ2-7; d_gene: .; abundance: .; v_gene: TRBV2; CDR3aa: CASSERGNTYEQYF; CDR3nt: TGTGCCAGCTCAGAAAGGGGGAACACCTACGAGCAGTACTTC
j_gene: TRBJ2-3; d_gene: TRBD2; abundance: .; v_gene: TRBV19; CDR3aa: CASRHSGGGDTQYF; CDR3nt: TGTGCCAGTAGGCACAGCGGGGGAGGAGATACGCAGTATTTT
j_gene: TRBJ1-6; d_gene: .; abundance: few; v_gene: TRBV4-2; CDR3aa: CASSQDRGDSPLHF; CDR3nt: TGTGCCAGCAGCCAAGACAGGGGAGATTCACCCCTCCACTTT
j_gene: TRBJ2-3; d_gene: TRBD2; abundance: .; v_gene: TRBV6-1; CDR3aa: CASSGTSGGVDTQYF; CDR3nt: TGTGCCAGCAGTGGGACTAGCGGGGGGGTAGATACGCAGTATTTT
j_gene: TRBJ2-1; d_gene: TRBD2; abundance: .; v_gene: TRBV20-1; CDR3aa: CSEGGYPVEFF; CDR3nt: TGCAGTGAGGGAGGGTATCCTGTTGAGTTCTTC
j_gene: TRBJ1-4; d_gene: .; abundance: once; v_gene: TRBV18; CDR3aa: CASSPAAGNEKLFF; CDR3nt: TGTGCCAGCTCACCTGCGGCAGGGAATGAAAAACTGTTTTTT
j_gene: TRBJ2-7; d_gene: .; abundance: few; v_gene: TRBV14; CDR3aa: CASSQYTSPDYEQYF; CDR3nt: TGTGCCAGCAGCCAATACACTAGTCCGGACTACGAGCAGTACTTC
j_gene: TRBJ2-7; d_gene: TRBD2; abundance: .; v_gene: TRBV7-9; CDR3aa: CASSLGGGPMTYEQYF; CDR3nt: TGTGCCAGCAGCCTCGGGGGGGGCCCCATGACCTACGAGCAGTACTTC
j_gene: TRBJ1-2; d_gene: TRBD1; abundance: .; v_gene: TRBV4-3; CDR3aa: CASSQVYRGNYGYTF; CDR3nt: TGCGCCAGCAGCCAAGTGTACAGGGGCAACTATGGCTACACCTTC
j_gene: TRBJ1-5; d_gene: TRBD1; abundance: .; v_gene: TRBV29-1; CDR3aa: CSVEGRGPNQPQHF; CDR3nt: TGCAGCGTTGAAGGCAGGGGGCCCAATCAGCCCCAGCATTTT
j_gene: TRBJ1-4; d_gene: TRBD1; abundance: .; v_gene: TRBV25-1; CDR3aa: CASSASTGIREKLFF; CDR3nt: TGTGCCAGCAGTGCCTCGACAGGGATACGGGAAAAACTGTTTTTT
j_gene: TRBJ2-5; d_gene: TRBD2; abundance: .; v_gene: TRBV2; CDR3aa: CASSRSGGVGETQYF; CDR3nt: TGTGCCAGCAGTCGGAGCGGGGGGGTAGGAGAGACCCAGTACTTC
j_gene: TRBJ2-7; d_gene: .; abundance: .; v_gene: TRBV6-1; CDR3aa: CASSGVKTGSYEQYF; CDR3nt: TGTGCCAGCAGTGGGGTGAAGACTGGTTCCTACGAGCAGTACTTC
j_gene: TRBJ2-7; d_gene: .; abundance: .; v_gene: TRBV7-8; CDR3aa: CASSESLRVVHEQYF; CDR3nt: TGTGCCAGCAGCGAATCCCTCAGGGTTGTCCACGAGCAGTACTTC
j_gene: TRBJ1-1; d_gene: .; abundance: once; v_gene: TRBV28; CDR3aa: CASSLATGLIEAFF; CDR3nt: TGTGCCAGCAGCCTTGCGACAGGTTTAATCGAAGCTTTCTTT
j_gene: TRBJ2-1; d_gene: TRBD2; abundance: .; v_gene: TRBV2; CDR3aa: CANCGRTSGGAVEQFF; CDR3nt: TGTGCCAACTGCGGCAGAACTAGCGGGGGGGCAGTTGAGCAGTTCTTC
j_gene: TRBJ2-4; d_gene: TRBD2; abundance: .; v_gene: TRBV5-1; CDR3aa: CASSLAWGRDIQYF; CDR3nt: TGCGCCAGCAGCTTGGCGTGGGGGAGGGACATTCAGTACTTC
j_gene: TRBJ1-3; d_gene: .; abundance: .; v_gene: TRBV4-2; CDR3aa: CASSQERTPGNTIYF; CDR3nt: TGTGCCAGCAGCCAAGAGAGGACACCTGGAAACACCATATATTTT
j_gene: TRBJ2-7; d_gene: .; abundance: few; v_gene: TRBV4-1; CDR3aa: CASSQEVDTRFYEQYF; CDR3nt: TGCGCCAGCAGCCAAGAGGTGGATACTAGATTCTACGAGCAGTACTTC
j_gene: TRBJ1-5; d_gene: .; abundance: few; v_gene: TRBV7-2; CDR3aa: CASSLGGFQPQHF; CDR3nt: TGTGCCAGCAGCTTAGGAGGGTTTCAGCCCCAGCATTTT
j_gene: TRBJ1-4; d_gene: .; abundance: few; v_gene: TRBV6-5; CDR3aa: CASKEGYNNYEKLFF; CDR3nt: TGTGCCAGCAAGGAGGGTTATAATAATTATGAAAAACTGTTTTTT
j_gene: TRBJ2-1; d_gene: .; abundance: .; v_gene: TRBV4-2; CDR3aa: CASSQIFSVSYNEQFF; CDR3nt: TGTGCCAGCAGCCAAATCTTTTCGGTTTCCTACAATGAGCAGTTCTTC
j_gene: TRBJ2-3; d_gene: .; abundance: .; v_gene: TRBV15; CDR3aa: CATSRGGTSTDTQYF; CDR3nt: TGTGCCACCAGCAGAGGCGGAACTAGCACAGATACGCAGTATTTT
j_gene: TRBJ2-2; d_gene: .; abundance: .; v_gene: TRBV7-8; CDR3aa: CASSLALRVNTGELFF; CDR3nt: TGTGCCAGCAGCTTAGCTTTGAGGGTGAACACCGGGGAGCTGTTTTTT
j_gene: TRBJ1-1; d_gene: TRBD1; abundance: few; v_gene: TRBV6-5; CDR3aa: CASRTRQGRAFF; CDR3nt: TGTGCCAGCAGAACTCGACAGGGAAGAGCTTTCTTT
j_gene: TRBJ2-3; d_gene: .; abundance: .; v_gene: TRBV19; CDR3aa: CASSTQGGTDTQYF; CDR3nt: TGTGCCAGTAGTACACAGGGCGGCACAGATACGCAGTATTTT
j_gene: TRBJ2-7; d_gene: .; abundance: .; v_gene: TRBV14; CDR3aa: CASSQYTSPDYEQYF; CDR3nt: TGTGCCAGCAGCCAATACACTAGTCCGGACTACGAGCAGTACTTC
j_gene: TRBJ2-5; d_gene: TRBD2; abundance: .; v_gene: TRBV4-2; CDR3aa: CASSPLSGGAGETQYF; CDR3nt: TGTGCCAGCAGCCCCCTAAGCGGGGGGGCCGGAGAGACCCAGTACTTC
j_gene: TRBJ1-1; d_gene: TRBD1; abundance: .; v_gene: TRBV11-2; CDR3aa: CASSSTGRSPEAFF; CDR3nt: TGTGCCAGCAGCTCGACAGGGCGCTCTCCTGAAGCTTTCTTT
j_gene: TRBJ1-2; d_gene: TRBD1; abundance: .; v_gene: TRBV7-7; CDR3aa: CASSVRDRGQGCNYGYTF; CDR3nt: TGTGCTAGCAGCGTCAGGGACAGGGGGCAAGGGTGTAACTATGGCTACACCTTC
j_gene: TRBJ2-1; d_gene: .; abundance: few; v_gene: TRBV5-1; CDR3aa: CASSKDTNNEQFF; CDR3nt: TGCGCCAGCAGCAAGGACACCAACAATGAGCAGTTCTTC
j_gene: TRBJ1-3; d_gene: .; abundance: .; v_gene: TRBV15; CDR3aa: CATSRERVSEDTIYF; CDR3nt: TGTGCCACCAGCAGAGAGCGGGTGAGCGAGGACACCATATATTTT
j_gene: TRBJ1-2; d_gene: .; abundance: .; v_gene: TRBV18; CDR3aa: CASSLTPPGYTF; CDR3nt: TGTGCCAGCTCACTTACTCCCCCTGGCTACACCTTC
j_gene: TRBJ1-2; d_gene: TRBD1; abundance: .; v_gene: TRBV15; CDR3aa: CATSSRTGQGYTF; CDR3nt: TGTGCCACCAGCAGTAGGACAGGGCAAGGCTACACCTTC
j_gene: TRBJ2-7; d_gene: .; abundance: .; v_gene: TRBV7-9; CDR3aa: CASSSGQSPYEQYF; CDR3nt: TGTGCCAGCAGCTCTGGACAGTCTCCCTACGAGCAGTACTTC
j_gene: TRBJ2-3; d_gene: .; abundance: few; v_gene: TRBV2; CDR3aa: CASSERDSSTDTQYF; CDR3nt: TGTGCCAGCAGTGAACGTGACAGCAGCACAGATACGCAGTATTTT
j_gene: TRBJ1-2; d_gene: .; abundance: .; v_gene: TRBV29-1; CDR3aa: CSAGSGGPGYTF; CDR3nt: TGCAGCGCCGGCTCGGGGGGGCCTGGCTACACCTTC
j_gene: TRBJ2-2; d_gene: TRBD1; abundance: .; v_gene: TRBV9; CDR3aa: CASSPRQGGGTGELFF; CDR3nt: TGTGCCAGCAGCCCCAGACAGGGGGGCGGCACCGGGGAGCTGTTTTTT
j_gene: TRBJ2-7; d_gene: TRBD1; abundance: .; v_gene: TRBV7-6; CDR3aa: CASSVRQGAYEQYF; CDR3nt: TGTGCCAGCAGCGTAAGACAGGGGGCCTACGAGCAGTACTTC
j_gene: TRBJ2-7; d_gene: .; abundance: .; v_gene: TRBV7-2; CDR3aa: CASSLYNNYEQYF; CDR3nt: TGTGCCAGCAGCCTTTACAATAACTACGAGCAGTACTTC
j_gene: TRBJ2-1; d_gene: .; abundance: .; v_gene: TRBV5-8; CDR3aa: CASSLKGSSYNEQFF; CDR3nt: TGTGCCAGCAGCTTGAAGGGGTCGTCCTACAATGAGCAGTTCTTC
j_gene: TRBJ1-1; d_gene: .; abundance: .; v_gene: TRBV5-1; CDR3aa: CASSLGGGATEAFF; CDR3nt: TGCGCCAGCAGCTTGGGAGGGGGGGCCACTGAAGCTTTCTTT
j_gene: TRBJ1-2; d_gene: .; abundance: .; v_gene: TRBV13; CDR3aa: CASSSTQGYGYTF; CDR3nt: TGTGCCAGCAGCTCCACCCAGGGTTATGGCTACACCTTC
j_gene: TRBJ2-7; d_gene: .; abundance: few; v_gene: TRBV6-5; CDR3aa: CASSRYSTSYEQYF; CDR3nt: TGTGCCAGCAGCCGTTACAGTACCTCCTACGAGCAGTACTTC
j_gene: TRBJ2-7; d_gene: TRBD2; abundance: .; v_gene: TRBV7-8; CDR3aa: CASSSGGVEQYF; CDR3nt: TGTGCCAGCAGCTCCGGGGGGGTCGAGCAGTACTTC
j_gene: TRBJ1-1; d_gene: .; abundance: .; v_gene: TRBV6-5; CDR3aa: CASLSGMNTEAFF; CDR3nt: TGTGCCAGCCTCTCAGGGATGAACACTGAAGCTTTCTTT
j_gene: TRBJ1-4; d_gene: TRBD1; abundance: .; v_gene: TRBV5-1; CDR3aa: CASRINGQGYEKLFF; CDR3nt: TGCGCCAGCAGGATTAATGGACAGGGCTATGAAAAACTGTTTTTT
j_gene: TRBJ2-7; d_gene: TRBD2; abundance: once; v_gene: TRBV28; CDR3aa: CASTLHSSSGGSYEQYF; CDR3nt: TGTGCCAGCACCCTCCACAGTTCTAGCGGGGGGTCCTACGAGCAGTACTTC
j_gene: TRBJ2-3; d_gene: TRBD2; abundance: .; v_gene: TRBV28; CDR3aa: CASTSGTTDTQYF; CDR3nt: TGTGCCAGCACCAGCGGGACCACAGATACGCAGTATTTT
j_gene: TRBJ2-7; d_gene: .; abundance: once; v_gene: TRBV5-5; CDR3aa: CASSLTGSYEQYF; CDR3nt: TGTGCCAGCAGCTTGACAGGCTCCTACGAGCAGTACTTC
j_gene: TRBJ2-7; d_gene: .; abundance: few; v_gene: TRBV18; CDR3aa: CASSPTPQAEQYF; CDR3nt: TGTGCCAGCTCACCAACACCCCAGGCCGAGCAGTACTTC
j_gene: TRBJ2-6; d_gene: .; abundance: .; v_gene: TRBV18; CDR3aa: CASSPNEGANVLTF; CDR3nt: TGTGCCAGCTCACCTAATGAGGGGGCCAACGTCCTGACTTTC
j_gene: TRBJ2-1; d_gene: TRBD2; abundance: .; v_gene: TRBV7-2; CDR3aa: CASSTGLASADEQFF; CDR3nt: TGTGCCAGCAGCACCGGACTAGCGTCTGCAGATGAGCAGTTCTTC
j_gene: TRBJ2-7; d_gene: .; abundance: .; v_gene: TRBV21-1; CDR3aa: CASSLTWTGKSYEQYF; CDR3nt: TGTGCCAGCAGCTTGACCTGGACAGGGAAATCCTACGAGCAGTACTTC
j_gene: TRBJ2-1; d_gene: .; abundance: .; v_gene: TRBV7-7; CDR3aa: CASSLATVSSYNEQFF; CDR3nt: TGTGCTAGCAGCTTAGCGACAGTGAGCTCCTACAATGAGCAGTTCTTC
j_gene: TRBJ1-3; d_gene: .; abundance: few; v_gene: TRBV19; CDR3aa: CASSMLQGAGNTIYF; CDR3nt: TGTGCCAGTAGTATGTTACAGGGAGCTGGAAACACCATATATTTT